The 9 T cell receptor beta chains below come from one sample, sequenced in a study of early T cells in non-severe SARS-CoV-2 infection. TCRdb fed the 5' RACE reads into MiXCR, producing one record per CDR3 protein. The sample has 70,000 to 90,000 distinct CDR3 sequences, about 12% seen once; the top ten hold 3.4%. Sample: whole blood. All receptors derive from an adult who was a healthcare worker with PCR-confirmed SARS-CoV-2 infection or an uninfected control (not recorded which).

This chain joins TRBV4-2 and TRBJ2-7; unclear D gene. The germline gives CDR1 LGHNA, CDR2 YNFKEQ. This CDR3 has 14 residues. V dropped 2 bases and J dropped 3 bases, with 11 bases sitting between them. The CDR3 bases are TGTGCCAGCAGCCAAAGCTACTCGGTCTACGAGCAGTACTTC. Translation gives CASSQSYSVYEQYF.

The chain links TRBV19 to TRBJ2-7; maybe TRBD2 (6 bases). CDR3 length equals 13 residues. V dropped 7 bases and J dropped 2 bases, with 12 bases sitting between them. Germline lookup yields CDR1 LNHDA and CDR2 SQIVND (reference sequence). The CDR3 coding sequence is TGTGCCAGTACCCCGGGGGATCCCTACGAGCAGTACTTC. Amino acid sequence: CASTPGDPYEQYF.

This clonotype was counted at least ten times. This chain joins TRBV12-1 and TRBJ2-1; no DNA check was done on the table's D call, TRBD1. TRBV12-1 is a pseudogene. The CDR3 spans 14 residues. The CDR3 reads CASSRRVRYNEQFF. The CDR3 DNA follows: TGTGCCAGCAGCCGCCGGGTCAGGTACAATGAGCAGTTCTTC.

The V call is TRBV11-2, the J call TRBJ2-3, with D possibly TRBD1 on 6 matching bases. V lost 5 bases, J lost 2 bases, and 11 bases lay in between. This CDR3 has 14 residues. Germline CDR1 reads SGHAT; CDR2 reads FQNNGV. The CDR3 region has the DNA TGTGCCAGCAGCCCGGACAGAGCCACAGATACGCAGTATTTT. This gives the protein CASSPDRATDTQYF. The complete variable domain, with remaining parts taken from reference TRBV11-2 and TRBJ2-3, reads EAGVAQSPRYKIIEKRQSVAFWCNPISGHATLYWYQQILGQGPKLLIQFQNNGVVDDSQLPKDRFSAERLKGVDSTLKIQPAKLEDSAVYLCASSPDRATDTQYFGPGTRLTVL.

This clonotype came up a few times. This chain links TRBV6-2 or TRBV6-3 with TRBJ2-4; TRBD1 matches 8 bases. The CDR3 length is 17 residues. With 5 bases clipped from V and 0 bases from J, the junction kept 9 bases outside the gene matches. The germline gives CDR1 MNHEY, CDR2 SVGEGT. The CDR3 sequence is CASSRTGTGLAKNIQYF. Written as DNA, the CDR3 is TGTGCCAGCAGTAGAACCGGGACAGGACTAGCCAAAAACATTCAGTACTTC.

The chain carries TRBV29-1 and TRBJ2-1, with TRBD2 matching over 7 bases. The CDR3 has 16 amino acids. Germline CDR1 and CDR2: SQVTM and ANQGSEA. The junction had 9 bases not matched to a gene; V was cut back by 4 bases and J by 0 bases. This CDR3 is CSVVRDYSSSYNEQFF. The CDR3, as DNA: TGCAGCGTTGTGAGGGACTACTCGAGCTCCTACAATGAGCAGTTCTTC.

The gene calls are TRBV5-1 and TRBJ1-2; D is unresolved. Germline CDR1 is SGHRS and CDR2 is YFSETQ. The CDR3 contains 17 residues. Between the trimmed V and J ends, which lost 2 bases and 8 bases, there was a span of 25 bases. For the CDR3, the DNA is TGCGCCAGCAGCTTTGGAGGCGCGCCGGGCGCCGGCTGGGGCTACACCTTC. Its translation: CASSFGGAPGAGWGYTF. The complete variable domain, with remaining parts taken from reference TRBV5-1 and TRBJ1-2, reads KAGVTQTPRYLIKTRGQQVTLSCSPISGHRSVSWYQQTPGQGLQFLFEYFSETQRNKGNFPGRFSGRQFSNSRSEMNVSTLELGDSALYLCASSFGGAPGAGWGYTFGSGTRLTVV.

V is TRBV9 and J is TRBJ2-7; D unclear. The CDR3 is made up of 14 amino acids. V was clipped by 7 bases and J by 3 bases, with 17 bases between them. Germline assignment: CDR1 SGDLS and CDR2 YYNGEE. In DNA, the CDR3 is TGTGCCAGCTCACCCTCTCAGACCCGCTACGAGCAGTACTTC. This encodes CASSPSQTRYEQYF.

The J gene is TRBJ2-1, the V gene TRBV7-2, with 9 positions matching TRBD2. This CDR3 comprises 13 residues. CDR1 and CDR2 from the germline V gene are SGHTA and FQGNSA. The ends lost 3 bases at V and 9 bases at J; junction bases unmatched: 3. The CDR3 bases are TGTGCCAGCAGCTTCGCTAGCGGGACTGAGCAGTTCTTC. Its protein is CASSFASGTEQFF.